Described below is a single T cell receptor beta chain sequence and its context. As yet, its antigen is unknown. The data stem from a study of OX40 agonist ivuxolimab in advanced cancers. The assay was immunoSEQ multiplex PCR, and TCRdb's table has in-frame clones only and misses some. The sample has more than 90,000 clones; under 90% are singletons. Findings of the study overall: It was also the case that some nonresponders had low normalized T-cell clonal expansion. CD8+ T cells (on average) carried more expanded clones than CD4+ T cells.

This specimen consisted of CD4+ or CD8+ T cells sorted from blood, obtained in a trial of the OX40 agonist ivuxolimab. This receptor was obtained from an adult with an advanced solid tumor such as melanoma, head and neck, liver or kidney cancer.

DNA of the CDR3: TGTGCCAGCACCCCCGGGACGCTTTACGAGCAGTACTTC. Encoded protein: CASTPGTLYEQYF. The rearrangement joins TRBV27 to TRBJ2-7; D may be TRBD1 or TRBD2 (5 bases each). The CDR3 totals 13 residues. The ends were cut back, 7 bases at V and 4 bases at J, with 14 bases in the middle. Germline V gene lookup returns CDR1 MNHEY and CDR2 SMNVEV (reference sequence).